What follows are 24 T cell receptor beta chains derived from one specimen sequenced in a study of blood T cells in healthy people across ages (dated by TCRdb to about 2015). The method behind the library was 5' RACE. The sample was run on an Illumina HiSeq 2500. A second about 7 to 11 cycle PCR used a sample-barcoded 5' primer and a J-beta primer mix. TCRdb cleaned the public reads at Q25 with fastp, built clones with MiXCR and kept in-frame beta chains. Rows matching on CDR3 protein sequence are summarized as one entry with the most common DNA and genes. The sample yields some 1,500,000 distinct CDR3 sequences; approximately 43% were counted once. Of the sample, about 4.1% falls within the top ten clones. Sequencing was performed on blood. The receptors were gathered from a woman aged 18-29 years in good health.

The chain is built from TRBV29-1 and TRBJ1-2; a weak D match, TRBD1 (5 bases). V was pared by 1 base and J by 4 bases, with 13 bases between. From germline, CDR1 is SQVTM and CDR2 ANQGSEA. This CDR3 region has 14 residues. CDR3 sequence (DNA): TGCAGCGTTGAAGTCCGCGGGGGTCTCTATGGCTACACCTTC. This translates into CSVEVRGGLYGYTF.

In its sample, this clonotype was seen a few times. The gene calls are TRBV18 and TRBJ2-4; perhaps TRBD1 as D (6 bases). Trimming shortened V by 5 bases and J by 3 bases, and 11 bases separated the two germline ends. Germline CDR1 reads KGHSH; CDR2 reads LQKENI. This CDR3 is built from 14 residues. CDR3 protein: CASSSRDNKNIQYF. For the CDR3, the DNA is TGTGCCAGCTCAAGCCGGGACAACAAAAACATTCAGTACTTC. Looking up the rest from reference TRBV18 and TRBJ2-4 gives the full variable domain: NAGVMQNPRHLVRRRGQEARLRCSPMKGHSHVYWYRQLPEEGLKFMVYLQKENIIDESGMPKERFSAEFPKEGPSILRIQQVVRGDSAAYFCASSSRDNKNIQYFGAGTRLSVL.

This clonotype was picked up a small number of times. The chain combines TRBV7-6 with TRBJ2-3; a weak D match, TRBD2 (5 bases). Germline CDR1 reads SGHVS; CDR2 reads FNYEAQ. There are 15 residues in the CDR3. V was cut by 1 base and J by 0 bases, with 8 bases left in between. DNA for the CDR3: TGTGCCAGCAGCTTAGTGGACTCGAGCACAGATACGCAGTATTTT. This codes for CASSLVDSSTDTQYF.

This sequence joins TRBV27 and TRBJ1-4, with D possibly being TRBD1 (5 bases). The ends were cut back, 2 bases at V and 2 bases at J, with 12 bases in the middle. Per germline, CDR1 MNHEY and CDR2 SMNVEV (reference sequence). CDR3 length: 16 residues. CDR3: CASSLATGITNEKLFF. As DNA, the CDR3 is TGTGCCAGCAGTTTAGCCACAGGAATTACTAATGAAAAACTGTTTTTT.

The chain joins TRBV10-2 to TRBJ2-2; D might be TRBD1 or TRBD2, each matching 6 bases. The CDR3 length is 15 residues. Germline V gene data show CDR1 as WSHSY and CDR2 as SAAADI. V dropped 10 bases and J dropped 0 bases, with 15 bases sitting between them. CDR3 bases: TGCGCCATCCTACGAGGGGGGCCGAACACCGGGGAGCTGTTTTTT. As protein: CAILRGGPNTGELFF.

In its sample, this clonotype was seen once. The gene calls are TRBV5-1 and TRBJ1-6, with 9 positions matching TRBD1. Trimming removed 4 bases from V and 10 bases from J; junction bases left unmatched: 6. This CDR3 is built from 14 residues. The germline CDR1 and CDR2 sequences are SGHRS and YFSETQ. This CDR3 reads CASSTGTGWSPLHF. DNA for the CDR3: TGCGCCAGCAGCACCGGGACAGGGTGGTCACCCCTCCACTTT.

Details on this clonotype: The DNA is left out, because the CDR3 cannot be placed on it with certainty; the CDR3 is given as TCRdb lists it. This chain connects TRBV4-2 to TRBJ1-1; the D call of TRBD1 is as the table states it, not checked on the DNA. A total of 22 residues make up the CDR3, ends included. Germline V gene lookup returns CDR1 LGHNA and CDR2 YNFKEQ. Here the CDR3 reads CASSPWDSRGPEAFFWGLEAFF.

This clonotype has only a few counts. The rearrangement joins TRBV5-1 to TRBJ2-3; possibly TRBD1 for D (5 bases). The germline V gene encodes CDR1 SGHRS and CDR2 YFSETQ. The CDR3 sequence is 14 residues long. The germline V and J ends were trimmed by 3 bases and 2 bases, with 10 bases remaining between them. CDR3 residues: CASSSSRDTDTQYF. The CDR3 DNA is TGCGCCAGCAGCTCATCCAGGGACACAGATACGCAGTATTTT.

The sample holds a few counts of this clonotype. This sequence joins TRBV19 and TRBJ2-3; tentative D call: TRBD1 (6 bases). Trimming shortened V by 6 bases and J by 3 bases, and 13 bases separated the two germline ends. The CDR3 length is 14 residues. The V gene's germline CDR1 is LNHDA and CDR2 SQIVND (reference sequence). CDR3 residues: CASRHSGTTDTQYF. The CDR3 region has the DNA TGTGCCAGTAGGCATTCCGGGACAACAGATACGCAGTATTTT.

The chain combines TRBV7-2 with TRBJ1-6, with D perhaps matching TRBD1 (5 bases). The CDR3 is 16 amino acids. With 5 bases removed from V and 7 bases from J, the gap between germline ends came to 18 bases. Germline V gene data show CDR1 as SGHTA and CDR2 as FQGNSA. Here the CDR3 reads CASSRSTREDNSPLHF. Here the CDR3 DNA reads TGTGCCAGCAGCAGGTCAACCAGGGAGGACAATTCACCCCTCCACTTT.

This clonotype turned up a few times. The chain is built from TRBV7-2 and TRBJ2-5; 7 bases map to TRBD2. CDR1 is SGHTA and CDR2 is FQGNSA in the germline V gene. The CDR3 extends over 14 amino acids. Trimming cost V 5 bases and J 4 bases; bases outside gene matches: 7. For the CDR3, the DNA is TGTGCCAGCAGCCACATGGGCGGGAGAGAGACCCAGTACTTC. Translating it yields CASSHMGGRETQYF.

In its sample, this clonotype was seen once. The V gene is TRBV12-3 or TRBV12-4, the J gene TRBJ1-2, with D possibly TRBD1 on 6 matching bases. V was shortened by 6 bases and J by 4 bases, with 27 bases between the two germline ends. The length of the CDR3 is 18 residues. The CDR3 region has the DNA TGTGCCAGCAGCTCCCTTATACAGGGCTTCATCTCCTCCTATGGCTACACCTTC. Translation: CASSSLIQGFISSYGYTF.

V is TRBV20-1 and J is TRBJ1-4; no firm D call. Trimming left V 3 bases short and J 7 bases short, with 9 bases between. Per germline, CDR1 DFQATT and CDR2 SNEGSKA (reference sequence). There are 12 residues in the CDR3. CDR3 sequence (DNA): TGCAGTGCTAGTAGCCCCCCTGAAAAACTGTTTTTT. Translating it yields CSASSPPEKLFF.

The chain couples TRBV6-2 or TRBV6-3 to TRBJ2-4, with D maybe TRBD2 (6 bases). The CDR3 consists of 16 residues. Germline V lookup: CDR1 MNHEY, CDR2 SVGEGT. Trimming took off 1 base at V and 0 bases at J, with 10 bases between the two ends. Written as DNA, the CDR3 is TGTGCCAGCAGTTACTTCGGAGGGGTAGCCAAAAACATTCAGTACTTC. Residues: CASSYFGGVAKNIQYF.

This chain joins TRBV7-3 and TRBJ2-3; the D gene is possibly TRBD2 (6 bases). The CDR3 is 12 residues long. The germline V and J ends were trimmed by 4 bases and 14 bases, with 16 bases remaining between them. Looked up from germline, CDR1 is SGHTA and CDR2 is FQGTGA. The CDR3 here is CASSSSGTRVYF. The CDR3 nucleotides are TGTGCCAGCAGCTCCTCCGGGACTCGGGTGTATTTT.

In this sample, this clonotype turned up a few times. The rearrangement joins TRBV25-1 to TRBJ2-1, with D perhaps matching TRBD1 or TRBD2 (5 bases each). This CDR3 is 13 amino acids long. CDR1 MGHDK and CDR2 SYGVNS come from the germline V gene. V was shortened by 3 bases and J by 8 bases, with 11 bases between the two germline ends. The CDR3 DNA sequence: TGTGCCAGCAGTGACAGGGAGAGCGATGAGCAGTTCTTC. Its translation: CASSDRESDEQFF.

The DNA for the CDR3 is TGCAGTGTCCAGAAGGACTACGAGCAGTACTTC. It encodes CSVQKDYEQYF. This chain joins TRBV20-1 and TRBJ2-5; no clear D. The J call is uncertain, as TRBJ2-7 better fits the DNA end. In germline, CDR1 is DFQATT, CDR2 SNEGSKA (reference sequence). The CDR3 runs 11 residues.

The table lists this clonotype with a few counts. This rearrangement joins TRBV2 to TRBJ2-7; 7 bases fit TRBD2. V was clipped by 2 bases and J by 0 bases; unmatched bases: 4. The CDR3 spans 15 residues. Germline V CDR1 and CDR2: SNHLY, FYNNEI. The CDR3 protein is CASSEFPSGSYEQYF. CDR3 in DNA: TGTGCCAGCAGTGAATTTCCTAGCGGCTCCTACGAGCAGTACTTC.

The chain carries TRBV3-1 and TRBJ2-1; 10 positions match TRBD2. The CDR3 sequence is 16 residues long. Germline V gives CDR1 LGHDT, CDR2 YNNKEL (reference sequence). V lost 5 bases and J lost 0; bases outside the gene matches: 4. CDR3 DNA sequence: TGTGCCAGCAGCGGTCTAGCGGGAGCCTCCTACAATGAGCAGTTCTTC. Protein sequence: CASSGLAGASYNEQFF.

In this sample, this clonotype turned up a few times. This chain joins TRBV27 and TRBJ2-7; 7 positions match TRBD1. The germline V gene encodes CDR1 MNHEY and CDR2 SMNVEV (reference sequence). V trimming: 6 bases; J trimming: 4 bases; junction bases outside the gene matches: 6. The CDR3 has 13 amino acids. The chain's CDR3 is CASSWTGKYEQYF. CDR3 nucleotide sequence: TGTGCCAGCAGCTGGACAGGCAAATACGAGCAGTACTTC.

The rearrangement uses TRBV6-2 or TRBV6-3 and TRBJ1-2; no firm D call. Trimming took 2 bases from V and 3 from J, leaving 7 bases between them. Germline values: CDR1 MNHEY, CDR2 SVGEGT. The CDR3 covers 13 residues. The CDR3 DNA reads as TGTGCCAGCAGTTACGCGGGGTACTATGGCTACACCTTC. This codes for CASSYAGYYGYTF.

The CDR3 sequence: CASSLGTSAYQYF. Here the CDR3 DNA reads TGTGCCAGCAGTCTCGGGACTAGCGCATATCAGTACTTC. The chain combines TRBV27 with TRBJ2-5; the match to TRBD2 covers 10 bases. V dropped 5 bases and J dropped 11; count of bases not matched to a gene: 8. Germline CDR1 reads MNHEY; CDR2 reads SMNVEV (reference sequence). The CDR3 is 13 amino acids.

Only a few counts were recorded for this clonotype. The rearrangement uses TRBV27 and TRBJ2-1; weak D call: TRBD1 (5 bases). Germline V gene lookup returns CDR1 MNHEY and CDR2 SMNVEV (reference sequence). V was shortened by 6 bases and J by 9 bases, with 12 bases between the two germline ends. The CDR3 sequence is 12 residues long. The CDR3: CASSLVRGEQFF. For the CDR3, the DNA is TGTGCCAGCAGCTTGGTTAGGGGTGAGCAGTTCTTC.

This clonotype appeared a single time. The CDR3, as DNA: TGTGCCAGCAGCCAAGGGGATAACGAGGACTACACCTTC. The encoded protein is CASSQGDNEDYTF. The J gene is TRBJ1-2, the V gene TRBV4-2; D is unresolved. The CDR3 spans 13 residues. CDR1 and CDR2 from the germline V gene are LGHNA and YNFKEQ. Trimming removed 1 base from V and 10 bases from J, with 13 bases in between.